This T cell receptor beta chain stems from a study of cytomegalovirus exposure and HLA in healthy donors. Researchers ran the PCR with 60 Vbeta and 13 Jbeta primers. Profiled with immunoSEQ multiplex PCR; TCRdb holds only in-frame clones, not every one. The sample carries 100,000 to 150,000 clones, approximately 80% recorded once. The CDR3 totals 13 residues. Germline assignment: CDR1 SEHNR and CDR2 FQNEAQ (reference sequence). The V segment lost 5 bases and the J segment 6 bases; nucleotides outside the gene matches: 3. Overall study results and limits: In a later analysis, common viral pathogens appeared linked to several of the most significant clusters. Rare TCR sequences predominated, though certain public TCRs were found in many donors. Being indistinguishable, some V segments were excluded, TRBV6-2 and TRBV6-3 among them.

In this sample, this clone turned up once. Its specificity is unknown. What was sequenced was PBMCs. V usage is TRBV7-9 and J usage is TRBJ2-1, with 8 bases lining up with TRBD2. The sequence was obtained from a man in his fifties in good health and CMV-seronegative. The CDR3 loop is CASSPGTSNEQFF. In DNA form, the CDR3 reads TGTGCCAGCAGCCCCGGGACTAGCAATGAGCAGTTCTTC.